The clone carrying this T cell receptor beta chain was counted only a few times. Its antigen is currently unknown. TCRdb fed the 5' RACE reads into MiXCR, producing one record per CDR3 protein. The repertoire holds approximately 520,000 distinct CDR3 sequences, with 5.3% as singletons. The data derive from a study of CD8 T cells in ankylosing spondylitis. Findings of the study overall: Characteristic of ankylosing spondylitis blood, it appeared, was a TCR beta motif comprising roughly 8 highly homologous variants.

CDR1 is LNHDA and CDR2 is SQIVND in the germline V gene (reference sequence). Trimming took 4 bases from V and 3 from J, leaving 14 bases between them. This CDR3 has 15 amino acids. The chain uses TRBV19 and TRBJ2-3, with D possibly called TRBD1 or TRBD2 (5 bases each). Sequencing input: blood, either unsorted or a sorted T cell fraction (not recorded which). This TCR was recovered from a male donor with ankylosing spondylitis. In nucleotides, the CDR3 is TGTGCCAGTAGTAATGGGGGAATAGTTACAGATACGCAGTATTTT. It is translated as CASSNGGIVTDTQYF.